The entry below describes one T cell receptor (beta chain). Its antigen remains unknown. A second about 7 to 11 cycle PCR used barcoded and J-beta primers. TCRdb independently ran MiXCR on the 5' RACE reads; one entry per CDR3 protein. This repertoire shows under 2 million distinct CDR3 sequences, 30% to 40% found once; its top ten account for 11%. The sample comes from a study of blood T cells in healthy people across ages. The wider study: Template switching retrieved approximately one barcoded beta molecule for each two T cells.

The draw of peripheral blood yielded roughly 10 milliliters from each donor. The J segment lost 5 bases and the V segment lost 4 bases, leaving 18 bases of the junction unmatched. This CDR3 spans 18 amino acids. Germline V gene lookup returns CDR1 MGHRA and CDR2 YSYEKL. Whole-study findings and limits: Percentage of naive T cells showed a strong correlation with TCR beta diversity.

The sequence came from a woman aged 25-40 years in good health. This rearrangement joins TRBV4-1 to TRBJ2-5; 8 bases are a match to TRBD2. The specimen sequenced was blood. The CDR3 DNA reads as TGCGCCAGCAGCCCCATAGGTAGCGGGATGTGGGGTGGTGAGACCCAGTACTTC. Translating it yields CASSPIGSGMWGGETQYF.